This T cell receptor (beta chain) was identified during a study of CD8 T cells in ankylosing spondylitis. Whole-study findings and limits: Earlier work had already found some motif variants in reactive arthritis synovial fluid and blood. Ankylosing spondylitis blood appeared to be characterized by a TCR beta motif of eight highly homologous variants. Disease-linked clones reportedly concentrated significantly in matched ankylosing spondylitis synovial fluid.

This clonotype was recorded once. Its antigen is currently unknown. Generation of TCR beta libraries employed quantitative 5'-RACE incorporating molecular barcodes. MiXCR was run by TCRdb on the 5' RACE reads, yielding one entry per CDR3 protein. Of 200,000 to 250,000 distinct CDR3 sequences listed, more than 25% are singletons. The V end lost 0 bases, the J end lost 10 bases, and 10 bases lay between the germline ends. CDR1 is MGHRA and CDR2 is YSYEKL in the germline V gene. CDR3 size: 13 residues. This sequence originates from a male donor with ankylosing spondylitis or in good health (not recorded which). The chain couples TRBV4-1 to TRBJ2-1; no clear D gene. Sequencing input: blood, either unsorted or a sorted T cell fraction (not recorded which). The CDR3 loop is CASSQDGRPEQFF. CDR3 DNA sequence: TGCGCCAGCAGCCAAGACGGACGGCCCGAGCAGTTCTTC.